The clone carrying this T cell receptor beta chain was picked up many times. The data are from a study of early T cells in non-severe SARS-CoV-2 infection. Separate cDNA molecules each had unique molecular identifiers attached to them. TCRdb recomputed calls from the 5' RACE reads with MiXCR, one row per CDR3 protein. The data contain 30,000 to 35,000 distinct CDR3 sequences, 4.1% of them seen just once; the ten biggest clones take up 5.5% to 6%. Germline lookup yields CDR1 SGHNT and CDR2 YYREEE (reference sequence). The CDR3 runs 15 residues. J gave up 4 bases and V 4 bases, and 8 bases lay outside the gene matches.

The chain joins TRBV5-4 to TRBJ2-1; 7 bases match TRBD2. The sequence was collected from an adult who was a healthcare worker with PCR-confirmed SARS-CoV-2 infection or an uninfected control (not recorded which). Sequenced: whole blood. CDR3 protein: CASSRGTTIYNEQFF. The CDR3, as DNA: TGTGCCAGCAGCCGTGGGACTACCATATACAATGAGCAGTTCTTC.